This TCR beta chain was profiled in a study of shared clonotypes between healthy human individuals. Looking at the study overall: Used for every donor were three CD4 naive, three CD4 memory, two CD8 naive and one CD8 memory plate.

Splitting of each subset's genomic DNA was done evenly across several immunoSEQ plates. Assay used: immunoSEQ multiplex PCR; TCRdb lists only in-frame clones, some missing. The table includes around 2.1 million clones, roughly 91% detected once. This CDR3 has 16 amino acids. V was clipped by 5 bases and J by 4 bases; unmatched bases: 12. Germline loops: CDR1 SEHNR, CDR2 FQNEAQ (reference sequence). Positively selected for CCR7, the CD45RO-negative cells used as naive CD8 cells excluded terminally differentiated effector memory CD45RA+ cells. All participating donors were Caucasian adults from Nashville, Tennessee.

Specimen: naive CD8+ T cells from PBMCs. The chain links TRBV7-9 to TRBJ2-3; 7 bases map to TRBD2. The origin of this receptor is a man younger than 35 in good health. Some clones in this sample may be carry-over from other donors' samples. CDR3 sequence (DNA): TGTGCCAGCAGCCCCTTTGAGGGAGGGCCGCCAGATACGCAGTATTTT. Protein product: CASSPFEGGPPDTQYF.